The rows below give T cell receptor beta chains drawn from one sample of a study of read filtering for tumor transcriptome and immune sequencing. TCRdb independently ran MiXCR on the reads; one entry per CDR3 protein. The top ten hold around 28% of the sample, which has around 44,000 distinct CDR3 sequences, 10% to 15% seen once. Input material: a population of CD138-negative cells sorted from bone marrow. These receptors all stem from a donor aged 40 or older with multiple myeloma. Each CDR3 is given with its conserved first and last residue. D genes are given only for firm matches. A clone size is listed for some rows: how often the clone was seen (once, few, many), or a class if it is expanded.

TRBV7-9	NA	TRBJ1-1	NA	CASSHAPRPEAFF	TGTGCCAGCAGTCACGCCCCTCGGCCTGAAGCTTTCTTT
TRBV24-1	NA	TRBJ2-7	NA	CAASFAYEQYF	TGTGCCGCCAGTTTTGCCTACGAGCAGTACTTC
TRBV20-1	few	TRBJ2-1	NA	CSARPSSYNEQFF	TGCAGTGCTAGGCCTAGCTCCTACAATGAGCAGTTCTTC
TRBV7-9	many	TRBJ2-5	TRBD2	CASSFGLAGAAETQYF	TGTGCCAGCAGCTTCGGACTAGCGGGAGCGGCGGAGACCCAGTACTTC
TRBV7-9	many	TRBJ2-7	TRBD1	CASTDRTYEQYF	TGTGCCAGCACGGACAGGACCTACGAGCAGTACTTC
TRBV25-1	many	TRBJ2-5	NA	CASSWGGGTRETQYF	TGTGCCAGCAGTTGGGGTGGCGGGACGAGAGAGACCCAGTACTTC
TRBV7-9	many	TRBJ2-3	NA	CASSYSGDTQYF	TGTGCCAGCAGCTACTCGGGGGATACGCAGTATTTT
TRBV11-2	many	TRBJ2-7	TRBD1	CASSSPGQTTEQYF	TGTGCCAGCAGCTCTCCGGGACAGACCACTGAGCAGTACTTC
TRBV9	many	TRBJ2-2	NA	CASSPTGSGELFF	TGTGCCAGCAGCCCAACAGGGTCCGGGGAGCTGTTTTTT
TRBV28	few	TRBJ2-4	NA	CASSSPRGGNIQYF	TGTGCCAGCAGTTCCCCCAGGGGGGGAAACATTCAGTACTTC
TRBV24-1	many	TRBJ1-1	NA	CATSDEAAGEAFF	TGTGCCACCAGTGATGAGGCGGCCGGTGAAGCTTTCTTT
TRBV27	NA	TRBJ2-4	NA	CASSLAGSLAKNIQYF	TGTGCCAGCAGTTTGGCCGGGTCCCTAGCCAAAAACATTCAGTACTTC
TRBV19	NA	TRBJ2-1	NA	CANSPIGDNEQFF	TGTGCCAATAGTCCCATTGGGGACAATGAGCAGTTCTTC
TRBV5-4	many	TRBJ2-2	NA	CASSDGLLGSGELFF	TGTGCCAGCAGCGACGGACTTTTGGGTTCCGGGGAGCTGTTTTTT
TRBV7-8	many	TRBJ2-1	NA	CASSRRGNNEQFF	TGTGCCAGCAGCAGACGGGGTAACAATGAGCAGTTCTTC
TRBV28	many	TRBJ2-4	NA	CASSLYVAKNIQYF	TGTGCCAGCAGTTTATATGTTGCCAAAAACATTCAGTACTTC
TRBV7-2	many	TRBJ2-1	TRBD2	CASSSGLAGYNEQFF	TGTGCCAGCAGCTCGGGACTAGCGGGATACAATGAGCAGTTCTTC
TRBV6-2/TRBV6-3	many	TRBJ1-1	NA	CASSYSRAGNTEAFF	TGTGCCAGCAGTTACTCGAGGGCCGGGAACACTGAAGCTTTCTTT
TRBV6-1	NA	TRBJ1-5	NA	CASSEIPGQPQHF	TGTGCCAGCAGTGAGATCCCGGGTCAGCCCCAGCATTTT
TRBV28	medium-sized	TRBJ2-2	NA	CASRGGARDTGELFF	TGTGCCAGCAGGGGGGGGGCTCGGGACACCGGGGAGCTGTTTTTT
TRBV24-1	many	TRBJ2-3	TRBD2	CATSGLAGEIRDTQYF	TGTGCCACCAGTGGACTAGCGGGAGAGATCCGAGATACGCAGTATTTT
TRBV7-9	many	TRBJ2-7	NA	CASSLDWYLSYEQYF	TGTGCCAGCAGCTTAGACTGGTACCTCTCCTACGAGCAGTACTTC
TRBV28	few	TRBJ2-1	NA	CASSPHRSYNEQFF	TGTGCCAGCAGCCCCCATAGGTCCTACAATGAGCAGTTCTTC
TRBV27	few	TRBJ2-1	NA	CASLGSSYNEQFF	TGTGCCAGCTTAGGCTCCTCCTACAATGAGCAGTTCTTC
TRBV5-1	many	TRBJ2-2	TRBD2	CASSQRGSGTGELFF	TGCGCCAGCAGCCAACGCGGGAGCGGAACCGGGGAGCTGTTTTTT
TRBV20-1	many	TRBJ1-1	NA	CSAPESGSEAFF	TGCAGTGCGCCCGAATCAGGGTCTGAAGCTTTCTTT
TRBV28	NA	TRBJ2-7	NA	CASSLKGGFYEQYF	TGTGCCAGCAGTTTAAAGGGCGGATTCTACGAGCAGTACTTC
TRBV24-1	many	TRBJ2-1	TRBD1	CATSRPGQQYNEQFF	TGTGCCACCTCCCGGCCGGGACAGCAATACAATGAGCAGTTCTTC
TRBV7-9	many	TRBJ2-5	TRBD2	CASSLAAGGETQYF	TGTGCCAGCAGCTTAGCGGCGGGGGGAGAGACCCAGTACTTC
TRBV18	many	TRBJ2-2	NA	CASSREGANTGELFF	TGTGCCAGCTCCCGAGAAGGGGCGAACACCGGGGAGCTGTTTTTT
TRBV12-3/TRBV12-4	many	TRBJ1-1	NA	CASSFGGPNTEAFF	TGTGCCAGCAGTTTCGGGGGGCCCAACACTGAAGCTTTCTTT
TRBV29-1	many	TRBJ2-1	TRBD2	CSVAPGLEAGEQFF	TGCAGCGTTGCCCCGGGACTAGAAGCTGGTGAGCAGTTCTTC
TRBV27	many	TRBJ2-7	NA	CASSAILAPGQPYEQYF	TGTGCCAGCAGTGCGATACTAGCTCCGGGACAGCCCTACGAGCAGTACTTC
TRBV27	many	TRBJ2-7	NA	CASSSRLEFYEQYF	TGTGCCAGCAGTTCCCGACTAGAGTTCTACGAGCAGTACTTC
TRBV6-4	many	TRBJ2-1	TRBD1	CASSEGQGGASSYNEQFF	TGTGCCAGCAGTGAGGGACAGGGGGGCGCGAGCTCCTACAATGAGCAGTTCTTC
TRBV24-1	many	TRBJ1-5	NA	CATATGFGNQPQHF	TGTGCCACGGCGACAGGTTTTGGCAATCAGCCCCAGCATTTT
TRBV6-5	few	TRBJ2-3	TRBD2	CASSYGLAGTDTQYF	TGTGCCAGCAGTTACGGGCTAGCGGGCACAGATACGCAGTATTTT
TRBV20-1	many	TRBJ2-3	NA	CSATSGSLGTDTQYF	TGCAGTGCTACCTCCGGGAGCCTCGGAACGGATACGCAGTATTTT
TRBV19	few	TRBJ1-2	NA	CASSHADREENGYTF	TGTGCCAGTAGTCATGCCGACCGTGAGGAGAATGGCTACACCTTC
TRBV7-9	many	TRBJ2-5	TRBD1	CASSSRDRGVFQETQYF	TGTGCCAGCAGCTCTCGGGACAGGGGGGTCTTCCAAGAGACCCAGTACTTC
TRBV20-1	many	TRBJ2-3	NA	CSARLDGADTQYF	TGCAGTGCAAGACTAGACGGGGCAGATACGCAGTATTTT
TRBV15	many	TRBJ1-1	NA	CATSRGIVEAFF	TGTGCCACCAGCAGGGGAATCGTTGAAGCTTTCTTT
TRBV19	NA	TRBJ2-1	TRBD2	CASSIGPGGSSYNEQFF	TGTGCCAGTAGTATAGGGCCCGGGGGGAGCTCCTACAATGAGCAGTTCTTC
TRBV4-3	many	TRBJ1-4	NA	CASSLRPNEKLFF	TGCGCCAGCAGCCTCCGGCCCAATGAAAAACTGTTTTTT
TRBV29-1	NA	TRBJ2-2	TRBD2	CSGVTGLAGGRGTGELFF	TGCAGCGGAGTTACAGGACTAGCGGGAGGAAGGGGCACCGGGGAGCTGTTTTTT
TRBV20-1	many	TRBJ2-7	TRBD2	CSARTRTSGSLERYEQYF	TGCAGTGCTAGAACTCGGACTAGCGGGAGCTTAGAGAGGTACGAGCAGTACTTC
TRBV3-1	many	TRBJ2-2	NA	CASSQAQGYTGEPFF	TGTGCCAGCAGCCAAGCACAGGGATACACCGGGGAGCCGTTTTTT
TRBV20-1	many	TRBJ2-1	NA	CSARGWGTTYNEQFF	TGCAGTGCTAGGGGCTGGGGGACCACTTACAATGAGCAGTTCTTC
TRBV10-3	many	TRBJ2-3	TRBD2	CAITGGGTTTYTDTQYF	TGTGCCATCACCGGGGGAGGGACTACGACTTACACAGATACGCAGTATTTT
TRBV20-1	many	TRBJ1-1	NA	CSALDPNTEAFF	TGCAGTGCGCTCGACCCGAACACTGAAGCTTTCTTT
TRBV13	many	TRBJ2-6	NA	CASSPGVLSGANVLTF	TGTGCCAGCAGCCCCGGGGTTCTCTCTGGGGCCAACGTCCTGACTTTC
TRBV13	many	TRBJ2-7	NA	CASSPSSTIEQYF	TGTGCCAGCAGCCCATCATCGACTATAGAGCAGTACTTC
TRBV19	many	TRBJ2-2	NA	CASSSGLTSGELFF	TGTGCCAGTAGTTCGGGACTGACGAGCGGGGAGCTGTTTTTT
TRBV19	many	TRBJ1-2	NA	CASSSQGAYGYTF	TGTGCCAGTAGTAGTCAGGGTGCCTATGGCTACACCTTC
TRBV4-2	many	TRBJ2-7	TRBD2	CASSQESAGATYEQYF	TGTGCCAGCAGCCAAGAATCAGCGGGAGCAACTTACGAGCAGTACTTC
TRBV4-3	many	TRBJ2-1	TRBD1	CASSQWTGGSEQFF	TGCGCCAGCAGCCAGTGGACAGGGGGTAGTGAGCAGTTCTTC
TRBV19	few	TRBJ1-5	NA	CASSIADQPQHF	TGTGCCAGTAGTATTGCGGATCAGCCCCAGCATTTT
TRBV6-1	many	TRBJ2-7	NA	CASSEGGYEQYF	TGTGCCAGCAGTGAAGGGGGGTACGAGCAGTACTTC
TRBV4-1	many	TRBJ1-5	NA	CASSQEAQYSNQPQHF	TGCGCCAGCAGCCAAGAGGCGCAGTATAGCAATCAGCCCCAGCATTTT
TRBV5-1	NA	TRBJ2-3	TRBD2	CASSTLAASTDTQYF	TGCGCCAGCAGCACACTAGCGGCGAGCACAGATACGCAGTATTTT